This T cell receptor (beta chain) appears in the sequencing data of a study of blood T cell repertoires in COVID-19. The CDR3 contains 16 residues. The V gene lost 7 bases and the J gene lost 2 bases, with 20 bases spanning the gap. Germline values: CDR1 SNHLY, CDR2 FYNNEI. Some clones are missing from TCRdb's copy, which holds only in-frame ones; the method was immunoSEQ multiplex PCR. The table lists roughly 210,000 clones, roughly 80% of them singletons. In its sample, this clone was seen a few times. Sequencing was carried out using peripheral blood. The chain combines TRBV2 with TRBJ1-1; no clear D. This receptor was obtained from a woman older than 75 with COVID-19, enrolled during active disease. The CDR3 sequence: CASTQDNGIINTEAFF. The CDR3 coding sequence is TGTGCCAGCACTCAGGATAACGGTATCATCAACACTGAAGCTTTCTTT.